This T cell receptor (beta chain) comes out of a study of T cell repertoires in cytomegalovirus infection. This clonotype was counted at least ten times. V dropped 4 bases and J dropped 3; count of bases not matched to a gene: 1. Germline CDR1 is SGHTA and CDR2 is FQGTGA. The CDR3 has 15 residues. TCRdb processed the reads anew with MiXCR; each CDR3 protein has one entry. The sample holds roughly 500,000 distinct CDR3 sequences, 15% to 20% seen once. The source material was CD8+ T cells from PBMCs. This receptor was taken from a human donor in good health (CMV status not recorded). Some clones in this sample may be carry-over from other donors' samples. The chain joins TRBV7-3 to TRBJ2-2; 11 bases are shared with TRBD1. The CDR3 nucleotides are TGTGCCAGCAGCTGGACAGGGGGCGACACCGGGGAGCTGTTTTTT. Translating gives CASSWTGGDTGELFF.